This passage covers 5 T cell receptor beta chains from one sample sequenced in a study of blood T cell repertoires in COVID-19 (dated by TCRdb to the early 2020s). The receptor library was made with the immunoSEQ multiplex PCR assay. TCRdb holds this immuneACCESS table with in-frame rearrangements only. Some clones are missing; in checked studies, unresolved V genes explain under half, and the rest has no known cause. The sample table contains over 200,000 clones; only one count was recorded for roughly 87% of them. The ten most abundant clones make up less than 14% of the sample. The sequenced sample consisted of PBMCs or T cells enriched from blood (not recorded which). These receptors were obtained from a man under 40 who had recovered from COVID-19.

The table lists this clone with a count of one. The chain links TRBV2 to TRBJ1-5, with a weak D call TRBD1 (6 bases). Germline V gene data show CDR1 as SNHLY and CDR2 as FYNNEI. There are 15 residues in the CDR3. Trimming pared 7 bases from V and 0 bases from J, leaving 13 bases between. The chain's CDR3 is CASKDRDYSNQPQHF. The CDR3 coding sequence is TGTGCCAGCAAGGACAGAGATTATAGCAATCAGCCCCAGCATTTT.

The chain uses TRBV7-2 and TRBJ1-2; unclear D gene. This CDR3 has 14 residues. From germline, CDR1 is SGHTA and CDR2 FQGNSA. With 3 bases removed from V and 8 bases from J, the gap between germline ends came to 16 bases. CDR3 sequence (DNA): TGTGCCAGCAGCTTGGTAGACGGGGTTCGGGGCTACACCTTC. Translated: CASSLVDGVRGYTF.

The V gene is TRBV9, the J gene TRBJ2-2, with a weak D call TRBD1 (5 bases). Germline CDR1 and CDR2: SGDLS and YYNGEE. Trimming took 0 bases from V and 3 from J, leaving 18 bases between them. The CDR3 runs 18 residues. CDR3 bases: TGTGCCAGCAGCGTAGCCCGGGCGGAAGGGGTCCACACCGGGGAGCTGTTTTTT. It translates to CASSVARAEGVHTGELFF.

V usage is TRBV7-3 and J usage is TRBJ1-2; 8 bases map to TRBD1. CDR1 and CDR2 from the germline V gene are SGHTA and FQGTGA. CDR3 length equals 13 residues. V lost 6 bases to trimming and J lost 4 bases; unmatched junction nucleotides: 4. The CDR3 loop reads CASRDREIYGYTF. CDR3 DNA sequence: TGTGCCAGCAGGGACAGGGAAATCTATGGCTACACCTTC.

This clone was seen just once. The chain employs TRBV7-8 and TRBJ1-4, with 11 bases that match TRBD1. CDR1 is SGHVS and CDR2 is FQNEAQ in the germline V gene. The CDR3 spans 15 residues. The J segment lost 7 bases and the V segment lost 0 bases, leaving 1 base of the junction unmatched. This CDR3 is CASSLAGTGGEKLFF. The CDR3, as DNA: TGTGCCAGCAGCTTAGCCGGGACAGGGGGTGAAAAACTGTTTTTT.